One sample yielded the 12 T cell receptor beta chains listed below, sequenced in a study of early stage breast cancer tumors. Profiled with immunoSEQ multiplex PCR; TCRdb holds only in-frame clones, not every one. The sample carries about 70,000 clones, around 80% recorded once. The sample consisted of blood. The receptor source for this set is a person aged 35 to 50 with breast cancer.

The chain has TRBV2 and TRBJ2-7, with no clear D. V lost 2 bases and J lost 7, with 27 bases in between. The CDR3 runs to 18 residues. Looked up from germline, CDR1 is SNHLY and CDR2 is FYNNEI. The CDR3 region is CASSEPSGTAAVASEQYF. Here the CDR3 DNA reads TGTGCCAGCAGTGAACCTTCAGGCACCGCGGCGGTTGCTTCGGAGCAGTACTTC. The variable domain in full, completed from reference TRBV2 and TRBJ2-7, reads EPEVTQTPSHQVTQMGQEVILRCVPISNHLYFYWYRQILGQKVEFLVSFYNNEISEKSEIFDDQFSVERPDGSNFTLKIRSTKLEDSAMYFCASSEPSGTAAVASEQYFGPGTRLTVT.

The gene calls are TRBV7-6 and TRBJ2-1; the match to TRBD2 covers 7 bases. This CDR3 contains 19 residues. The junction had 17 bases not matched to a gene; V was cut back by 5 bases and J by 1 base. Per germline, CDR1 SGHVS and CDR2 FNYEAQ. The CDR3 sequence: CASSRYLPQGGSSYNEQFF. CDR3 nucleotide sequence: TGTGCCAGCAGCCGATATTTACCCCAGGGCGGGAGTTCCTACAATGAGCAGTTCTTC.

CDR3 in DNA: TGTGCCAGCAGCCGATCGGCGGACAGGGGGAAGATGGGCAATCAGCCCCAGCATTTT. Translated: CASSRSADRGKMGNQPQHF. V and J are TRBV14 and TRBJ1-5; 10 nucleotides match TRBD1. Trimming cost V 4 bases and J 2 bases; bases outside gene matches: 14. The CDR3 contains 19 residues. The germline V gene encodes CDR1 SGHDN and CDR2 FVKESK.

The chain uses TRBV19 and TRBJ1-5; D is unresolved. CDR1 LNHDA and CDR2 SQIVND come from the germline V gene (reference sequence). Trimming shortened V by 1 base and J by 0 bases, and 10 bases separated the two germline ends. CDR3 length: 16 amino acids. This CDR3 is CASSIVGSYSNQPQHF. As DNA, the CDR3 is TGTGCCAGTAGTATAGTTGGTAGCTATAGCAATCAGCCCCAGCATTTT. The variable domain in full, with the rest retrieved from reference TRBV19 and TRBJ1-5, is DGGITQSPKYLFRKEGQNVTLSCEQNLNHDAMYWYRQDPGQGLRLIYYSQIVNDFQKGDIAEGYSVSREKKESFPLTVTSAQKNPTAFYLCASSIVGSYSNQPQHFGDGTRLSIL.

This clone showed up just once. The gene calls are TRBV5-1 and TRBJ2-1; 11 positions agree with TRBD2. The CDR3 runs to 15 residues. V was pared by 4 bases and J by 6 bases, with 6 bases of the junction left unmatched. CDR1 is SGHRS, CDR2 YFSETQ, per germline. Here the CDR3 reads CASSLLAGGVNEQFF. CDR3 DNA: TGCGCCAGCAGCCTATTAGCGGGAGGGGTCAATGAGCAGTTCTTC.

CDR3 sequence (DNA): TGTGCCAGCAGCCCACAGGGGGCCGGGGAGCTGTTTTTT. Its translation: CASSPQGAGELFF. This chain links TRBV14 with TRBJ2-2; 8 nucleotides align to TRBD1. The V segment lost 4 bases and the J segment 6 bases; nucleotides outside the gene matches: 1. This CDR3 contains 13 residues. Looked up from germline, CDR1 is SGHDN and CDR2 is FVKESK. Looking up the rest from reference TRBV14 and TRBJ2-2 gives the full variable domain: EAGVTQFPSHSVIEKGQTVTLRCDPISGHDNLYWYRRVMGKEIKFLLHFVKESKQDESGMPNNRFLAERTGGTYSTLKVQPAELEDSGVYFCASSPQGAGELFFGEGSRLTVL.

This clone was counted only a few times. The rearrangement links TRBV28 to TRBJ1-2; possible D gene TRBD1, 5 bases. This CDR3 is 14 amino acids long. Trimming removed 5 bases at V and 4 bases at J, with 14 bases between. Germline V gene data show CDR1 as MDHEN and CDR2 as SYDVKM. The CDR3 DNA sequence: TGTGCCAGCAGTACCCAGGGAGGGACCTATGGCTACACCTTC. Its translation is CASSTQGGTYGYTF.

The rearrangement joins TRBV6-1 to TRBJ2-5; tentative D call: TRBD2 (5 bases). V gave up 6 bases and J gave up 5 bases, with 13 bases separating them. The CDR3 runs to 13 residues. Germline values: CDR1 MNHNS, CDR2 SASEGT. DNA of the CDR3: TGTGCCAGCAGCGGGGATTTTTGGGAGACCCAGTACTTC. Residues: CASSGDFWETQYF.

The chain joins TRBV6-1 to TRBJ2-1, with D unresolved. Germline CDR1 is MNHNS and CDR2 is SASEGT. The V and J ends lost 5 bases and 9 bases respectively, with 5 bases between them. CDR3 length equals 10 residues. DNA of the CDR3: TGTGCCAGCAGTAGGATTGAGCAGTTCTTC. Protein sequence: CASSRIEQFF.

A single count supports this clone. J is TRBJ2-1 and V is TRBV11-3; D ambiguous. The CDR3 totals 14 residues. Trimming cost V 3 bases and J 7 bases, with 13 bases left between them. Germline V CDR1 and CDR2: SGHNT, YENEEA. The CDR3 DNA is TGTGCCAGCAGCTTGAGCCTAACAGCTAATGAGCAGTTCTTC. Its translation: CASSLSLTANEQFF.

The gene calls are TRBV5-1 and TRBJ1-1, with D possibly matching TRBD1 (5 bases). CDR1 and CDR2 from the germline V gene are SGHRS and YFSETQ. The CDR3 has 14 residues. Deletions cut 4 bases from V and 4 bases from J, with 14 bases between. The CDR3 spells CASSHSLGATEAFF. The CDR3 nucleotides are TGCGCCAGCAGCCACAGTTTAGGGGCCACTGAAGCTTTCTTT.

V usage is TRBV18 and J usage is TRBJ2-7, with TRBD2 matching over 12 bases. This CDR3 is 16 amino acids long. V lost 0 bases and J lost 7; bases outside the gene matches: 7. In germline, CDR1 is KGHSH, CDR2 LQKENI. The CDR3 DNA is TGTGCCAGCTCACCACCGTCTAGCGGGAGGGCCGGGGAGCAGTACTTC. Its translation is CASSPPSSGRAGEQYF.